Detailed here is one T cell receptor beta chain. Data came from immunoSEQ multiplex PCR; TCRdb stores just in-frame clones and leaves some out. The sample contains 75,000 to 90,000 clones, approximately 90% of which appear only once. Any history of autoimmune disease or systemic immunosuppression disqualified patients. Sampled blood was obtained at baseline, cycle 4 day 1, and cycle 7 day 1. These data are taken from a study of OX40 agonist ivuxolimab in advanced cancers. About the study: Intravenous ivuxolimab at 0.01 to 10 mg/kg was given to patients every 2 weeks.

The length of the CDR3 is 14 residues. The junction had 6 bases not matched to a gene; V was cut back by 7 bases and J by 4 bases. Per germline, CDR1 LNHDA and CDR2 SQIVND (reference sequence). The source of this sequence is an adult with an advanced solid tumor such as melanoma, head and neck, liver or kidney cancer. The chain has TRBV19 and TRBJ1-1; the match to TRBD1 covers 10 bases. The material was CD4+ or CD8+ T cells sorted from blood, obtained in a trial of the OX40 agonist ivuxolimab. CDR3 DNA: TGTGCCAGTAACCCGGGACAGGGGATCACTGAAGCTTTCTTT. Its protein product is CASNPGQGITEAFF.